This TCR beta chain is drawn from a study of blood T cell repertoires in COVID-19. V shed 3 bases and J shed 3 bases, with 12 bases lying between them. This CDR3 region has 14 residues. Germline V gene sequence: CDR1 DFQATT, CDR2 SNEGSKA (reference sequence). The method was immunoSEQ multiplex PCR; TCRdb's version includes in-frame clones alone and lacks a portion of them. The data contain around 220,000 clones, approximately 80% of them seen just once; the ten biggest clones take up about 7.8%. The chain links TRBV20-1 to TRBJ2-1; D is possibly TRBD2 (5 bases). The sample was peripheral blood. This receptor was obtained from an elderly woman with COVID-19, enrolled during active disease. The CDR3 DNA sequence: TGCAGTGCTAGTGTGTATCGGGGCTACAATGAGCAGTTCTTC. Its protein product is CSASVYRGYNEQFF.